The 22 T cell receptor beta chains in this list originate from one sample, sequenced in a study of T-cell reconstitution after alpha-beta-depleted transplantation in children (dated by TCRdb to about 2016). This specimen's treatment or condition label, interpreted: allogeneic hematopoietic cell transplantation with graft depleted of TCRalphabeta T cells and CD19 B cells. The receptor library was made with PCR. Sequencer: Illumina HiSeq 2500. TCR libraries were prepared with molecular barcoding, using unique molecular identifiers to normalize TCRbeta repertoire quantification. TCRdb trimmed public reads at Q25 via fastp, called clones via MiXCR and kept in-frame beta chains. Identical CDR3 proteins give one entry, which carries the most common genes and DNA. Counted in this sample were 450,000 to 550,000 distinct CDR3 sequences; about 10% of them appeared once. The ten largest account for roughly 15% of the sample.

Sequencing used PBMCs, mostly from graft donor cells, obtained 180 days after TCRalphabeta/CD19-depleted stem cell transplant. The receptors come from a female patient aged 2-9 years who had a stem cell transplant for aplastic anemia, so the T cells may come from the graft donor.

This clonotype was found many times. This chain joins TRBV28 and TRBJ2-7, with 8 bases identical to TRBD1. CDR3 length: 15 amino acids. V lost 4 bases to trimming and J lost 1 base; unmatched junction nucleotides: 6. Germline CDR1 MDHEN, CDR2 SYDVKM. In DNA form, the CDR3 reads TGTGCCAGCAGTTCGACCGGGACAGGATCCTACGAGCAGTACTTC. The encoded protein is CASSSTGTGSYEQYF.

V usage is TRBV12-5 and J usage is TRBJ2-6; TRBD1 matches 11 bases. The CDR3 spans 17 residues. CDR1 and CDR2 from the germline V gene are LGHNT and FRNRAP. V lost 5 bases to trimming and J lost 0 bases; unmatched junction nucleotides: 3. In DNA, the CDR3 is TGTGCTAGTGGTCGTGGACAGGGGGCCTCTGGGGCCAACGTCCTGACTTTC. It specifies CASGRGQGASGANVLTF.

The table lists this clonotype with many counts. This chain connects TRBV7-6 to TRBJ2-2; possibly TRBD1 for D (5 bases). This CDR3 is built from 16 residues. V lost 3 bases, J lost 7 bases, and 18 bases lay in between. Looked up from germline, CDR1 is SGHVS and CDR2 is FNYEAQ. CDR3 residues: CASSFNRKASFGELFF. As DNA, the CDR3 is TGTGCCAGCAGCTTTAACAGGAAAGCGAGCTTCGGGGAGCTGTTTTTT.

The genes are TRBV2 and TRBJ2-7; TRBD2 aligns across 14 bases. V lost 3 bases and J lost 4; bases outside the gene matches: 8. CDR1 and CDR2 (germline): SNHLY, FYNNEI. This CDR3 has 17 amino acids. The CDR3 loop reads CASSDRTSGRSPYEQYF. The CDR3 region has the DNA TGTGCCAGCAGTGACAGGACTAGCGGGAGGTCGCCGTACGAGCAGTACTTC.

The CDR3 protein is CASSPQGGGSNEQFF. In DNA, the CDR3 is TGTGCCAGCTCACCCCAGGGAGGGGGTTCGAATGAGCAGTTCTTC. The V and J genes are TRBV18 and TRBJ2-1, with D perhaps matching TRBD2 (7 bases). The V gene's germline CDR1 is KGHSH and CDR2 LQKENI. The length of the CDR3 is 15 residues. Trimming left V 3 bases short and J 7 bases short, with 16 bases between. Supplemented by reference TRBV18 and TRBJ2-1, the full variable domain reads NAGVMQNPRHLVRRRGQEARLRCSPMKGHSHVYWYRQLPEEGLKFMVYLQKENIIDESGMPKERFSAEFPKEGPSILRIQQVVRGDSAAYFCASSPQGGGSNEQFFGPGTRLTVL.

This clonotype has a handful of counts. The rearrangement links TRBV13 to TRBJ2-1, with 9 bases lining up with TRBD1. The V gene end was trimmed by 4 bases and the J gene end by 9 bases; junction bases not matched to a gene: 10. The CDR3 is 15 residues long. Germline V gene sequence: CDR1 PRHDT, CDR2 FYEKMQ (reference sequence). CDR3 DNA sequence: TGTGCCAGCAGCTCTCGTCCCGGGACAGGGCCTGAGCAGTTCTTC. This translates into CASSSRPGTGPEQFF.

The sample holds a few counts of this clonotype. The chain uses TRBV3-1 and TRBJ2-5; possibly TRBD2 for D (6 bases). The CDR3 contains 15 residues. Germline CDR1 LGHDT, CDR2 YNNKEL (reference sequence). V lost 6 bases to trimming and J lost 2 bases, with 16 bases between them. CDR3 loop: CASSMARGRQETQYF. The CDR3 coding sequence is TGTGCCAGCAGTATGGCTCGGGGGAGGCAAGAGACCCAGTACTTC.

The V gene is TRBV25-1, the J gene TRBJ2-6; the D is unclear. The CDR3 consists of 17 residues. V was cut by 1 base and J by 0 bases, with 10 bases left in between. Germline-derived CDR1 and CDR2 are MGHDK and SYGVNS. This CDR3 is CASSEFGGRSGANVLTF. CDR3 nucleotides: TGTGCCAGCAGTGAATTTGGCGGACGCTCTGGGGCCAACGTCCTGACTTTC. The variable domain in full, completed from reference TRBV25-1 and TRBJ2-6, reads EADIYQTPRYLVIGTGKKITLECSQTMGHDKMYWYQQDPGMELHLIHYSYGVNSTEKGDLSSESTVSRIRTEHFPLTLESARPSHTSQYLCASSEFGGRSGANVLTFGAGSRLTVL.

The chain carries TRBV18 and TRBJ2-1; TRBD2 matches 9 bases. This CDR3 contains 15 residues. Germline assignment: CDR1 KGHSH and CDR2 LQKENI. V shed 6 bases and J 3 bases; nucleotides not matched to a gene: 6. The CDR3 DNA sequence: TGTGCCAGCTCGCTACTAGCGGGCTACTACAATGAGCAGTTCTTC. This codes for CASSLLAGYYNEQFF.

This clonotype was found a few times. The chain uses TRBV11-2 and TRBJ1-5, with 11 bases aligning to TRBD1. V shed 1 base and J 3 bases; nucleotides not matched to a gene: 11. CDR1 SGHAT and CDR2 FQNNGV come from the germline V gene. The CDR3 contains 19 residues. The CDR3 spells CASSLGPGQGATYNQPQHF. In nucleotides, the CDR3 is TGTGCCAGCAGCTTAGGCCCCGGACAGGGGGCGACCTACAATCAGCCCCAGCATTTT.

The chain couples TRBV28 to TRBJ1-2, with D possibly matching TRBD1 (5 bases). In germline, CDR1 is MDHEN, CDR2 SYDVKM. The CDR3 has 17 residues. V lost 6 bases and J lost 3, with 23 bases in between. The CDR3 reads CASRLSGHSGTYYGYTF. Written as DNA, the CDR3 is TGTGCCAGCAGGTTAAGTGGTCACTCGGGGACGTACTATGGCTACACCTTC.

The chain is built from TRBV29-1 and TRBJ1-2; 9 nucleotides match TRBD1. CDR1 and CDR2 from the germline V gene are SQVTM and ANQGSEA. The length of the CDR3 is 13 residues. V lost 7 bases and J lost 7; bases outside the gene matches: 10. The CDR3 sequence: CSARRTGDIGYTF. CDR3 bases: TGCAGCGCCCGAAGGACAGGGGATATTGGCTACACCTTC.

This clonotype was counted a few times. This chain joins TRBV6-5 and TRBJ1-2; 10 bases fit TRBD1. The germline V gene encodes CDR1 MNHEY and CDR2 SVGAGI. This CDR3 contains 15 residues. The V and J ends lost 2 bases and 4 bases, in that order; junction bases with no gene match: 4. The CDR3 loop is CASSYKRTGGYGYTF. CDR3 DNA: TGTGCCAGCAGTTACAAGAGGACAGGGGGCTATGGCTACACCTTC.

This clonotype came up a few times. This chain uses TRBV10-3 with TRBJ2-1, with 14 bases matching TRBD2. Germline CDR1 and CDR2: ENHRY and SYGVKD. The CDR3 runs 12 residues. J lost 13 bases, V lost 10 bases, and 6 bases had no gene match. The DNA of the CDR3 is TGTGCCACCTTCGGACTAGCGGGAGGTCAGTTCTTC. It translates to CATFGLAGGQFF.

The chain has TRBV7-2 and TRBJ2-5; D remains ambiguous. The CDR3 consists of 17 residues. Trimming took 1 base from V and 1 from J, leaving 16 bases between them. Germline loops: CDR1 SGHTA, CDR2 FQGNSA. CDR3 nucleotides: TGTGCCAGCAGCTTAGTTCGCAGGTCACAGATCCAAGAGACCCAGTACTTC. Its protein product is CASSLVRRSQIQETQYF.

This clonotype was picked up a small number of times. Here the CDR3 reads CASRASGPFTGELFF. In DNA form, the CDR3 reads TGCGCCAGCAGGGCTAGCGGGCCTTTCACCGGGGAGCTGTTTTTT. The rearrangement uses TRBV5-1 and TRBJ2-2; 8 bases are shared with TRBD2. The CDR3 spans 15 residues. Germline loops: CDR1 SGHRS, CDR2 YFSETQ. J lost 4 bases, V lost 5 bases, and 7 bases had no gene match.

This clonotype was counted ten times or more. This chain uses TRBV7-9 with TRBJ2-1, with D hard to call. Germline V gives CDR1 SEHNR, CDR2 FQNEAQ (reference sequence). V lost 0 bases, J lost 4 bases, and 4 bases lay in between. CDR3 length: 13 residues. CDR3 nucleotides: TGTGCCAGCAGCTTAGCCCTATACAATGAGCAGTTCTTC. Amino acids: CASSLALYNEQFF.

This clonotype has only a few counts. The rearrangement links TRBV27 to TRBJ2-1; D perhaps matches TRBD2 (5 bases). CDR3 length: 14 amino acids. CDR1 and CDR2 from the germline V gene are MNHEY and SMNVEV (reference sequence). V was pared by 7 bases and J by 4 bases, with 14 bases between. CDR3 sequence (DNA): TGTGCCAGCACCGACTGGGAGAAGTACAATGAGCAGTTCTTC. Protein sequence: CASTDWEKYNEQFF.

The CDR3 DNA reads TGTGCCATCAGTGAAACGGAGGGCAGGGGTATCTACGAGCAGTACGTC. Its protein product is CAISETEGRGIYEQYV. The genes are TRBV10-3 and TRBJ2-7; D is perhaps TRBD1 or TRBD2 (6 bases each). This CDR3 spans 16 amino acids. V was pared by 3 bases and J by 3 bases, with 18 bases between. Germline CDR1 and CDR2: ENHRY and SYGVKD.

This clonotype was seen a handful of times. The chain uses TRBV2 and TRBJ2-5; possibly TRBD2 for D (6 bases). CDR3 length: 16 residues. Germline V gene lookup returns CDR1 SNHLY and CDR2 FYNNEI. V lost 0 bases to trimming and J lost 1 base, with 12 bases between them. The CDR3 nucleotides are TGTGCCAGCAGTGAAGCGCTTGCCGGGGGCCAAGAGACCCAGTACTTC. The encoded protein is CASSEALAGGQETQYF.

This rearrangement joins TRBV2 to TRBJ2-5; 8 bases line up with TRBD2. With V trimmed by 6 bases and J by 4 bases, 10 bases remained unmatched. The V gene's germline CDR1 is SNHLY and CDR2 FYNNEI. This CDR3 has 15 amino acids. The CDR3 here is CASSLGTRFGETQYF. CDR3 bases: TGTGCCAGCAGCCTCGGGACTAGGTTTGGAGAGACCCAGTACTTC.

This clonotype was found a few times. V is TRBV20-1 and J is TRBJ1-1; D is possibly TRBD1 (5 bases). Germline loops: CDR1 DFQATT, CDR2 SNEGSKA (reference sequence). This CDR3 is built from 15 residues. V lost 8 bases to trimming and J lost 5 bases, with 24 bases between them. This chain's CDR3 is CSTKALGGEGTEAFF. For the CDR3, the DNA is TGCAGTACGAAAGCTCTGGGGGGGGAGGGAACTGAAGCTTTCTTT.